This T cell receptor beta chain emerged from a study of cytomegalovirus exposure and HLA in healthy donors. Looking at the study overall: The early release's HLA-typed donors yielded tens of millions of unique TCRs.

Many counts were recorded for this clone. The target antigen is unknown. Other DNA sequences within the sample encode an identical CDR3. Study-wide findings and caveats: CMV antigen specificity was confirmed in vitro for three CMV-associated chains. In an earlier analysis, most TCR beta V segments were productive about 87% or about 30% of the time. Within the data, a cluster of highly shared sequence variants was likely a sequencing artifact.

This PCR relied on a set of 60 Vbeta primers and 13 Jbeta primers. TCRdb's copy holds only in-frame clones and misses some; the assay was immunoSEQ multiplex PCR. The table has under 150,000 clones, around a tenth seen once. Trimming took off 3 bases at V and 2 bases at J, with 8 bases between the two ends. The CDR3 is 13 amino acids. Germline loops: CDR1 SQVTM, CDR2 ANQGSEA. The sequenced sample was PBMCs. This chain links TRBV29-1 with TRBJ2-1; D call uncertain. This receptor was taken from a young man in good health and CMV-seronegative. In DNA, the CDR3 is TGCAGCGTTGATACTCCAACCTACAATGAGCAGTTCTTC. The encoded protein is CSVDTPTYNEQFF.